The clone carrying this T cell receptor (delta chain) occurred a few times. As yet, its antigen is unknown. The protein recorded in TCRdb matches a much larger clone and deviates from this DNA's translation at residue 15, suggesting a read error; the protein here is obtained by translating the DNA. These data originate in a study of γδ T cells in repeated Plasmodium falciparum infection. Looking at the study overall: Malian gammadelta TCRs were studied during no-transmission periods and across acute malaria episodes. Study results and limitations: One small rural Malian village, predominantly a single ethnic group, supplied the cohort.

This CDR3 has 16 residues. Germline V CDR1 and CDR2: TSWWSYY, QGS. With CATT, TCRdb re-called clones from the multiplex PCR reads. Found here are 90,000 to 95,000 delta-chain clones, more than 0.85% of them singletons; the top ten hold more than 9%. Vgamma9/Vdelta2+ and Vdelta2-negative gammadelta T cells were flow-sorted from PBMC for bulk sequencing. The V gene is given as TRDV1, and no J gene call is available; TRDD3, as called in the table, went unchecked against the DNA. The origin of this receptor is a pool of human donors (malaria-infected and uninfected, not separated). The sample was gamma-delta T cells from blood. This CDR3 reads CALGDRITVPTDKLTF. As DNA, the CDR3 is TGTGCTCTTGGGGACCGGATAACCGTTCCTACCGATAAACTCACCTTT.